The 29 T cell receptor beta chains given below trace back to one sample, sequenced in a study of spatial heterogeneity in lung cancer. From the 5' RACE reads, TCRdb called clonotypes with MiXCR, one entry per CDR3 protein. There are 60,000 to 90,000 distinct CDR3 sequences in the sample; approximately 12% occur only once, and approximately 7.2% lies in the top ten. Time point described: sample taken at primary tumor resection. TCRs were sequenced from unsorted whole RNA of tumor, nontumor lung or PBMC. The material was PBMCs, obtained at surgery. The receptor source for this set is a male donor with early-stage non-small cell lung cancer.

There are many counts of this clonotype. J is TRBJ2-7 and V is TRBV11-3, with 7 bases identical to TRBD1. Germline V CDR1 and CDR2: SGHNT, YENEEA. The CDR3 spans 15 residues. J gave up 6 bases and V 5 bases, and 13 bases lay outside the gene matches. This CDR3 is CASSIHPVQGSEQYF. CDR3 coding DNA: TGTGCCAGCAGCATCCACCCGGTACAGGGGAGCGAGCAGTACTTC.

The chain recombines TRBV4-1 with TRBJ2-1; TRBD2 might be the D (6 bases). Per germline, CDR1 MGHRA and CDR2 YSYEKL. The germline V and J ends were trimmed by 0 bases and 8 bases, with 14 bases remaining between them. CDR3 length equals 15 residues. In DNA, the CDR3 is TGCGCCAGCAGCCAAGATGAAACGGGAGTCGATGAGCAGTTCTTC. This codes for CASSQDETGVDEQFF.

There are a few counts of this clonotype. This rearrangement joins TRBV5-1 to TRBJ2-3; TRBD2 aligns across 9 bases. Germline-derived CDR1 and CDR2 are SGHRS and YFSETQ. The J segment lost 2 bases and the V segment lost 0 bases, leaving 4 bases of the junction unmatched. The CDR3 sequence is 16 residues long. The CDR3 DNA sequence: TGCGCCAGCAGCTTGGAGCCTAGCGGGACCACAGATACGCAGTATTTT. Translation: CASSLEPSGTTDTQYF.

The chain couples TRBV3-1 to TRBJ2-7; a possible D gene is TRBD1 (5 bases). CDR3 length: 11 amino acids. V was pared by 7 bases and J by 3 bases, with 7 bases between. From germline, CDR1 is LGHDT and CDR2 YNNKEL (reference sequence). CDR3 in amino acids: CASNQGYEQYF. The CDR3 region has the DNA TGTGCCAGCAACCAGGGCTACGAGCAGTACTTC.

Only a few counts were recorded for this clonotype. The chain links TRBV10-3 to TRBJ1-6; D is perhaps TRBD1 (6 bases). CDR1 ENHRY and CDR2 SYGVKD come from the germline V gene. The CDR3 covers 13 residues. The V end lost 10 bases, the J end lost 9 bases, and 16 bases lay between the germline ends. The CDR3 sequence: CATGDTEGSPLHF. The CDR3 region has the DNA TGTGCCACCGGGGACACAGAGGGTTCACCCCTCCACTTT.

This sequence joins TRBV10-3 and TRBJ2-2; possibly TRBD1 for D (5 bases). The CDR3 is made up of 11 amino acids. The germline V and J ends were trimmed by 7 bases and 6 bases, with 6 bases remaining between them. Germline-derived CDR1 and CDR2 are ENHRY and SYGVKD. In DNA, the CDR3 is TGTGCCATCAAGGGGCCCGGGGAGCTGTTTTTT. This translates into CAIKGPGELFF.

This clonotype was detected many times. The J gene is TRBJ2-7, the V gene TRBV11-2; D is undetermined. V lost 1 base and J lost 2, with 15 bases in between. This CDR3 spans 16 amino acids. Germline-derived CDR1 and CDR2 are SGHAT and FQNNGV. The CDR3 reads CASSLVGQGNTYEQYF. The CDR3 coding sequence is TGTGCCAGCAGCTTAGTGGGCCAAGGGAATACCTACGAGCAGTACTTC.

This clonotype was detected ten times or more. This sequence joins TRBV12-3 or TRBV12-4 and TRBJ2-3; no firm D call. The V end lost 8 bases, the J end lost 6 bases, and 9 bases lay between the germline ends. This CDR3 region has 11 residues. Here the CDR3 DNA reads TGTGCCAGCCGTTCACGGGATACGCAGTATTTT. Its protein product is CASRSRDTQYF.

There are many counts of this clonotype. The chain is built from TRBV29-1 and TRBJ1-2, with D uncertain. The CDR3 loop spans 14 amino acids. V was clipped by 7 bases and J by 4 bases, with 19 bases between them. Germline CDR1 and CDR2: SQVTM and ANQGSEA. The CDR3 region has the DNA TGCAGCGGGCGTGGTTTGCGGCACCTCTATGGCTACACCTTC. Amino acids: CSGRGLRHLYGYTF.

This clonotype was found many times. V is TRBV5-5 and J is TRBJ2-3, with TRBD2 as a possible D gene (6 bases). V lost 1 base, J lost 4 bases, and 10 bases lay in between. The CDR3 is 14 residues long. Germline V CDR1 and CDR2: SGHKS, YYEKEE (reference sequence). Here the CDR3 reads CASSLIGEADTQYF. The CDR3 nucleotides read TGTGCCAGCAGCTTGATAGGGGAGGCAGATACGCAGTATTTT.

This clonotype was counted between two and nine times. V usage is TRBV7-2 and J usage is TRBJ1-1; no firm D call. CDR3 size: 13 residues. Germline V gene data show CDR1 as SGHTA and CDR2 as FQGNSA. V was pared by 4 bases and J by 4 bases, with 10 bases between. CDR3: CASSYTSGTEAFF. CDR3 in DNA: TGTGCCAGCAGCTACACCAGCGGCACTGAAGCTTTCTTT.

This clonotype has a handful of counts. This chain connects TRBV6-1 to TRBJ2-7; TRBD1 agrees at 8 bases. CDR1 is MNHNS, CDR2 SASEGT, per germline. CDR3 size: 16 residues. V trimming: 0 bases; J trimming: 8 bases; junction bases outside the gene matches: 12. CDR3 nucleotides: TGTGCCAGCAGTGAAGCGCGGGATCGACAGGGGAGGAAGCAGTACTTC. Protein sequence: CASSEARDRQGRKQYF.

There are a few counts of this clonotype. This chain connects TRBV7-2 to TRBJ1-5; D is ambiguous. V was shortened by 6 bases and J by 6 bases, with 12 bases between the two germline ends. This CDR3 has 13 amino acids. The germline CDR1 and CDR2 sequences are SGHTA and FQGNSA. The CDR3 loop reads CASSPRWGQPQHF. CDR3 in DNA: TGTGCCAGCAGTCCCCGGTGGGGTCAGCCCCAGCATTTT.

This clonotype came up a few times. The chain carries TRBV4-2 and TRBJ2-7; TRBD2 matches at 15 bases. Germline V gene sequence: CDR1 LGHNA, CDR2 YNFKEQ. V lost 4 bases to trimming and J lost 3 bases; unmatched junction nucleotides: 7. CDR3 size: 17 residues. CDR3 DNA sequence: TGTGCCAGCAGCCCGGGACTAGCGGGAGGAACATTCTACGAGCAGTACTTC. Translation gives CASSPGLAGGTFYEQYF.

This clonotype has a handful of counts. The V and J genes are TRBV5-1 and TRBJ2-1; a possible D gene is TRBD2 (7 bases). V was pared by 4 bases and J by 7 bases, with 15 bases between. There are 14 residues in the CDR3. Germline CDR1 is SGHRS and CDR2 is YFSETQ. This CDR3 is CASSPGEGGNEQFF. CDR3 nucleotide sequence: TGCGCCAGCAGCCCCGGGGAGGGGGGGAATGAGCAGTTCTTC.

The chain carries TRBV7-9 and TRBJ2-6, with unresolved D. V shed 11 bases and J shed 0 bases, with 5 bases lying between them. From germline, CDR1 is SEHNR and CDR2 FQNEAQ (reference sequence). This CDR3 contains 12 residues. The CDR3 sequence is CALHSGANVLTF. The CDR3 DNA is TGTGCCCTCCACTCTGGGGCCAACGTCCTGACTTTC.

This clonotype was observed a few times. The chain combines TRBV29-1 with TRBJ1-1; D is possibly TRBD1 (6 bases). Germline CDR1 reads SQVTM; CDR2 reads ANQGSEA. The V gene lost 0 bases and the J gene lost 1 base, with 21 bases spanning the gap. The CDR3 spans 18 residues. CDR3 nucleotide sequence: TGCAGCGTTGAAGATCACATACTCATGACAGGAGGGAACACTGAAGCTTTCTTT. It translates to CSVEDHILMTGGNTEAFF. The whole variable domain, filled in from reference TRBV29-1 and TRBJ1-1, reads SAVISQKPSRDICQRGTSLTIQCQVDSQVTMMFWYRQQPGQSLTLIATANQGSEATYESGFVIDKFPISRPNLTFSTLTVSNMSPEDSSIYLCSVEDHILMTGGNTEAFFGQGTRLTVV.

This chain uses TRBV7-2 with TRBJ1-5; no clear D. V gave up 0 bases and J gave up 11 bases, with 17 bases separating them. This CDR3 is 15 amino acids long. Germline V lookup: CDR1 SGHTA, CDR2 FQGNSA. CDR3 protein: CASSLAPGAGRAQHF. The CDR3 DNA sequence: TGTGCCAGCAGCTTAGCGCCCGGAGCGGGAAGGGCCCAGCATTTT. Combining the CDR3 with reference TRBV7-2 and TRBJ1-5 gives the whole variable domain GAGVSQSPSNKVTEKGKDVELRCDPISGHTALYWYRQSLGQGLEFLIYFQGNSAPDKSGLPSDRFSAERTGGSVSTLTIQRTQQEDSAVYLCASSLAPGAGRAQHFGDGTRLSIL.

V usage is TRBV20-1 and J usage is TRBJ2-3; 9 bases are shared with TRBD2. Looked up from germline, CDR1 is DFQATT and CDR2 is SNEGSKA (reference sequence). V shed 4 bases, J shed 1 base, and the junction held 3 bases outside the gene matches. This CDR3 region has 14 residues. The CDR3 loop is CSAMREGRTDTQYF. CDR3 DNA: TGCAGTGCTATGCGGGAGGGGCGCACAGATACGCAGTATTTT.

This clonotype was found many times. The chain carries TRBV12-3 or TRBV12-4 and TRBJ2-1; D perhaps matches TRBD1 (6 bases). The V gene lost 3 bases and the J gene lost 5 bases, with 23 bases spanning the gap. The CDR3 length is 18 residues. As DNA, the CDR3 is TGTGCCAGCAGTTTGGGCCTATTGGCAGGGGCCGGTGACAATGAGCAGTTCTTC. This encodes CASSLGLLAGAGDNEQFF.

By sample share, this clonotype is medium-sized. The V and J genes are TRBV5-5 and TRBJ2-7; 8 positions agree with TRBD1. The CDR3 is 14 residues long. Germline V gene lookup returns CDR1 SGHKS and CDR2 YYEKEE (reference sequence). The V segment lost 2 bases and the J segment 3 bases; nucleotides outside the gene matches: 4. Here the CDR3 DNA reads TGTGCCAGCAGCTTTACGGGGACAGGCTACGAGCAGTACTTC. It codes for CASSFTGTGYEQYF.

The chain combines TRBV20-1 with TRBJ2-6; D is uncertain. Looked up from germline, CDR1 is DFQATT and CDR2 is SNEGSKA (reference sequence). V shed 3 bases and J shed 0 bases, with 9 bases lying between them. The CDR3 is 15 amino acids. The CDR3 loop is CSASESLSGANVLTF. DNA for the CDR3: TGCAGTGCTAGTGAATCCCTCTCTGGGGCCAACGTCCTGACTTTC.

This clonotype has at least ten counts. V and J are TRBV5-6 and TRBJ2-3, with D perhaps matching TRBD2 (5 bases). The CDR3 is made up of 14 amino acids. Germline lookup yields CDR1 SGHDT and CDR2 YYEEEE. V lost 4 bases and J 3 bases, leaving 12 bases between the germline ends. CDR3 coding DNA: TGTGCCAGCAGCCAAGGAGGTTTAACAGATACGCAGTATTTT. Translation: CASSQGGLTDTQYF.

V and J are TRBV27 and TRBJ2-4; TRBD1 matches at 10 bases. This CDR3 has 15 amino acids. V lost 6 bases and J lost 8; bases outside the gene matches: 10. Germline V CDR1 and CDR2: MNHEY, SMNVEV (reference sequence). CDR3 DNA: TGTGCCAGCAGCCCCCCGGGACAGGGGAGATACATTCAGTACTTC. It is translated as CASSPPGQGRYIQYF.

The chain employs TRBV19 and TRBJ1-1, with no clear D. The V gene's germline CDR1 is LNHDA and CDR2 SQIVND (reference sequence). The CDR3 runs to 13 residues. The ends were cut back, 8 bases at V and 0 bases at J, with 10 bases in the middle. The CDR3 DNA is TGTGCCAGTGGTAAGGGAATGAACACTGAAGCTTTCTTT. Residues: CASGKGMNTEAFF.

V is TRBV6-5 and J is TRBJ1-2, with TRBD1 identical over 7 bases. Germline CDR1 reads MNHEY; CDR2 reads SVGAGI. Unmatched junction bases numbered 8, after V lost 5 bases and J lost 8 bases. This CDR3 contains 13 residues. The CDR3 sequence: CASSPRTGGGYTF. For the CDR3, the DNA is TGTGCCAGCAGTCCGAGGACAGGAGGGGGCTACACCTTC.

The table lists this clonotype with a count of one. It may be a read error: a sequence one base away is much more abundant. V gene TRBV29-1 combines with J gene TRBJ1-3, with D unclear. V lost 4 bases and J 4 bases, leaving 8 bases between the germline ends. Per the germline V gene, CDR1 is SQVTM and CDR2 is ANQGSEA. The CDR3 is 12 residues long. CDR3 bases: TGCAGCGTTGGAGGCGGGGGAAACACCATATATTTT. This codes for CSVGGGGNTIYF.

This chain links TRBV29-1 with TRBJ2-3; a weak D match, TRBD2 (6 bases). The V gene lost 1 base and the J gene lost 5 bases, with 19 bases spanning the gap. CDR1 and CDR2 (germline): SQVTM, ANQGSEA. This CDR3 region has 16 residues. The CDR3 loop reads CSVEAGLPGRRDTQYF. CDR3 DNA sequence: TGCAGCGTTGAAGCTGGGCTCCCAGGGAGGAGAGATACGCAGTATTTT.

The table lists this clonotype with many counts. The CDR3 is CASSEGVAGANVLTF. CDR3 nucleotide sequence: TGTGCCAGCAGCGAAGGGGTAGCTGGGGCCAACGTCCTGACTTTC. The gene calls are TRBV7-9 and TRBJ2-6, with D possibly matching TRBD1 (5 bases). The CDR3 runs to 15 residues. Trimming took off 5 bases at V and 2 bases at J, with 10 bases between the two ends. Germline V gene data show CDR1 as SEHNR and CDR2 as FQNEAQ (reference sequence).